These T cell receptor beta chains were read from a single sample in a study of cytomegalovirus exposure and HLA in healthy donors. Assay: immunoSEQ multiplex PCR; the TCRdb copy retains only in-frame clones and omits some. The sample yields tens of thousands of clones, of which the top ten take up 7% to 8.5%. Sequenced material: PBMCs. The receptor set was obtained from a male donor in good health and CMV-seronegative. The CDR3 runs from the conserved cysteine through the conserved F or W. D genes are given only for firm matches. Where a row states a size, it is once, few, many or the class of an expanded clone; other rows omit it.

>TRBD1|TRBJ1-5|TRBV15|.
CATSRAGAGGDQPQHF
TGTGCCACCAGCAGAGCGGGGGCAGGGGGCGATCAGCCCCAGCATTTT
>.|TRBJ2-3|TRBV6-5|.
CASSYASPGADTQYF
TGTGCCAGCAGTTACGCTTCCCCCGGAGCAGATACGCAGTATTTT
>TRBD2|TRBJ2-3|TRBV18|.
CASSPLSGSLTDTQYF
TGTGCCAGCTCCCCCCTTAGCGGGAGTTTAACAGATACGCAGTATTTT
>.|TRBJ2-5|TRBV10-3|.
CAISSSDQETQYF
TGTGCCATCAGTTCTTCGGACCAAGAGACCCAGTACTTC
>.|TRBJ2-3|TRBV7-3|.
CASSPGGAPDTQYF
TGTGCCAGCAGCCCCGGTGGAGCCCCGGATACGCAGTATTTT
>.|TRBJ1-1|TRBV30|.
CAWSQTASGTNTEAFF
TGTGCCTGGAGTCAAACCGCCTCAGGTACGAACACTGAAGCTTTCTTT
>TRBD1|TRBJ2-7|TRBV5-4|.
CASSTGTGADYEQYF
TGTGCCAGCAGTACCGGGACAGGGGCCGACTACGAGCAGTACTTC
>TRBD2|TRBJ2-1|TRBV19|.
CASSTHVAGGNNEQFF
TGTGCCAGTAGTACTCACGTAGCGGGAGGGAACAATGAGCAGTTCTTC
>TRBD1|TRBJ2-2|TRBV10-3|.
CAISVSTGGGGELFF
TGTGCCATCAGTGTTTCCACAGGGGGAGGCGGGGAGCTGTTTTTT
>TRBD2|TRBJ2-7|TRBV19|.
CASSKGGSLYNEQYF
TGTGCCAGTAGTAAGGGCGGGAGCCTATACAACGAGCAGTACTTC
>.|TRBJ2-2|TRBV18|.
CASSEDRNTGELFF
TGTGCCAGCTCGGAGGACAGGAACACCGGGGAGCTGTTTTTT
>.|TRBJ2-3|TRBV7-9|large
CASSLGAVVTDTQYF
TGTGCCAGCAGCTTGGGGGCCGTCGTTACCGATACGCAGTATTTT
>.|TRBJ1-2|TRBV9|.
CASSVDSNYGYTF
TGTGCCAGCAGCGTAGACAGCAACTATGGCTACACCTTC
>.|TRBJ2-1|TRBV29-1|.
CSVASGGNPYNEQFF
TGCAGCGTCGCCTCAGGGGGGAACCCCTACAATGAGCAGTTCTTC
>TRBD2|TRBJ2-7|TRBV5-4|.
CASSPGGPSEQYF
TGTGCCAGCAGCCCGGGGGGGCCCAGCGAGCAGTACTTC
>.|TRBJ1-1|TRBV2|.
CASREPMVTEAFF
TGTGCCAGCAGGGAGCCCATGGTCACTGAAGCTTTCTTT
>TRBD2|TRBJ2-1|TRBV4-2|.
CASSQELAGGPEQFF
TGTGCCAGCAGCCAAGAACTAGCGGGAGGGCCTGAGCAGTTCTTC
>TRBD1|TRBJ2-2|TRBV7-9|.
CASSWGQGANTGELFF
TGTGCCAGCAGTTGGGGACAGGGGGCGAACACCGGGGAGCTGTTTTTT
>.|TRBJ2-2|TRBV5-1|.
CASRTDTLNTGELFF
TGCGCCAGCAGAACAGACACTCTGAACACCGGGGAGCTGTTTTTT
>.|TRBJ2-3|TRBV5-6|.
CASSPGSSDTQYF
TGTGCCAGCAGCCCGGGGAGTTCAGATACGCAGTATTTT
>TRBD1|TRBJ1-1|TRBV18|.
CASSRTGTNTEAFF
TGTGCCAGCTCAAGGACAGGGACGAACACTGAAGCTTTCTTT